This TCR beta chain appears in the sequencing data of a study of blood T cell repertoires in COVID-19. Study context: Sites across the United States, Italy and Spain contributed samples from acute and convalescent COVID-19. The cDNA or gDNA used as material had been derived from T cells, B-cell-depleted T cells, or PBMCs.

As handled by the study authors: Amplifying reference gene primers gave estimates of nucleated cell counts. Generated by immunoSEQ multiplex PCR, the TCRdb table keeps only in-frame clones and is missing some. V and J calls and clone size are those listed in that table; D and trimming were worked out from the DNA. In the table there are about 170,000 clones, around 83% of which are singletons. On this clone itself: The same CDR3 arises from other DNA sequences in this sample as well.

Losses at the gene ends were 5 bases for V and 1 base for J; bases not matched to a gene: 2. The length of the CDR3 is 15 residues. In germline, CDR1 is LNHDA, CDR2 SQIVND (reference sequence). Living in under 30 US areas, the participants were between about 18 and 100 years of age. The clonotype comes from a woman aged 50 to 60 in a cohort exposed to, infected with or recovered from COVID-19 (not recorded which). The V call is TRBV19, the J call TRBJ2-1; TRBD1 aligns across 10 bases. Sequencing was done on a sample of PBMCs or T cells enriched from blood (not recorded which). Here the CDR3 reads CASSQGQGSYNEQFF. DNA of the CDR3: TGTGCCAGTAGTCAGGGACAGGGGTCCTACAATGAGCAGTTCTTC.